The clone carrying this TCR beta chain is labeled medium-sized. The antigen is undetermined. The source of the sample is a study of spatial heterogeneity in lung cancer. Study findings and constraints: Among blood samples, ubiquitous expanded tumor TCRs appeared more at resection than at follow-up.

Germline V gene lookup returns CDR1 ENHRY and CDR2 SYGVKD. Deletions cut 6 bases from V and 0 bases from J, with 11 bases between. This CDR3 has 14 amino acids. Time point here: sample taken at primary tumor resection. The approximately 79 donors had untreated early-stage non-small cell lung cancer. Sequencing covered unsorted whole RNA taken from tumor, nontumor lung or frozen PBMC. Individual TCR cDNA molecules each bore their own unique molecular identifier. TCRdb ran MiXCR on the 5' RACE reads and lists one entry per CDR3 protein. The repertoire includes approximately 40,000 distinct CDR3 sequences, about 5.2% of them detected once, and roughly 25% sits in the top ten.

This sequence originates from a female donor with early-stage non-small cell lung cancer. The starting material was PBMCs, obtained at surgery. The chain links TRBV10-3 to TRBJ1-1, with a weak D call TRBD1 (6 bases). CDR3 in DNA: TGTGCCATCAGGCTCGGACAGTTGAACACTGAAGCTTTCTTT. It specifies CAIRLGQLNTEAFF.